These T cell receptor beta chains were read from a single sample in a study of blood T cells in healthy people across ages. TCRdb called the 5' RACE reads again in MiXCR, with one record for every CDR3 protein. The sample has 1.5 million or so distinct CDR3 sequences; 35% to 45% are singletons. Sequenced: blood. The receptors derive from a woman aged 18-29 years in good health. CDR3s include the opening cysteine and the closing phenylalanine or tryptophan. Each record gives: clone size, J gene, V gene, D gene, CDR3 DNA, CDR3 protein. D genes are given only for firm matches. Part of the rows lack a size; the others show once, few, many or a class for expanded clones.

>few|TRBJ1-6|TRBV20-1|-
TGCAGTGCTACCGAGGATCCGGGTTCACCCCTCCACTTT
CSATEDPGSPLHF
>-|TRBJ2-3|TRBV27|TRBD2
TGTGCCAGCAGTCGCCTCAGGACTAGCGGGGCGTCTTCCCCAGATACGCAGTATTTT
CASSRLRTSGASSPDTQYF
>-|TRBJ1-4|TRBV7-9|-
TGTGCCAGCAGCTACAGACCCTCACCGGGGAAACTGTTTTTT
CASSYRPSPGKLFF
>few|TRBJ2-1|TRBV12-3/TRBV12-4|-
TGTGCCAGCAGTCCCTTACACAGCCGCTCCTACAATGAGCAGTTCTTC
CASSPLHSRSYNEQFF
>-|TRBJ2-7|TRBV20-1|-
TGCAGTGCTTCAGGAGCGGGCCCCCCCTACGAGCAGTACTTC
CSASGAGPPYEQYF
>few|TRBJ2-7|TRBV4-1|TRBD2
TGCGCCAGCAGCCAAGATTATCTAGCGGGAGACTACGAGCAGTACTTC
CASSQDYLAGDYEQYF
>few|TRBJ2-1|TRBV27|TRBD2
TGTGCCAGCATCCCCCCACTAGCGGGAGTGGATGAGCAGTTCTTC
CASIPPLAGVDEQFF
>-|TRBJ2-3|TRBV4-1|TRBD2
TGCGCCAGCAGAAGGACTAGCGGGGGGGCTACAGATACGCAGTATTTT
CASRRTSGGATDTQYF
>many|TRBJ2-7|TRBV12-3/TRBV12-4|TRBD1
TGTGCCAGCAGCTCAGGGGGAAGCTCCTACGAGCAGTACTTC
CASSSGGSSYEQYF
>few|TRBJ2-7|TRBV30|-
TGTGCCTGGAGGACCGGGACTTCCTCCTACGAGCAGTACTTC
CAWRTGTSSYEQYF